This paragraph covers one T cell receptor (beta chain) sequence. Its antigen is not known. A much larger clone lies a single base off, so this may be a read error. This sample is part of a study of immune heterogeneity within non-small cell lung tumors. On the study more broadly: The tumors comprised several squamous cell carcinomas, about 11 non-squamous carcinomas and 1 not otherwise specified.

Genomic DNA extracted from bulk tumor tissue served as template. A total of 450 to 700 ng was used per sample. Several widely spaced biopsies per primary tumor were taken during surgery. Undergoing curative surgery were patients whose non-small cell lung cancer was untreated and newly diagnosed. Patients newly diagnosed with non-small cell lung cancer and having curative-intent surgery served as donors. The study, taken as a whole, reports: Individual patients had largely distinct high-frequency T-cell receptor beta clonotypes.

Trimming cost V 5 bases and J 5 bases; bases outside gene matches: 10. Germline V gene data show CDR1 as SGHVS and CDR2 as FNYEAQ. CDR3 length: 17 residues. Amplification of the TCR beta CDR3 was achieved through multiplex PCR with 32 V and 13 J primers. TCRdb reprocessed the multiplex PCR reads via MiXCR and lists one record per CDR3 protein. This sample has approximately 19,000 distinct CDR3 sequences, with roughly 29% found just once. The genes are TRBV7-6 and TRBJ1-6; 9 positions agree with TRBD1. The sequence derives from a man aged 40-49 years with non-small cell lung cancer. Sequencing input: lung tumor tissue. The CDR3 protein is CASSEYVGQGNNSPLHF. In DNA form, the CDR3 reads TGTGCCAGCAGCGAATATGTGGGACAGGGCAATAATTCACCCCTCCACTTT.